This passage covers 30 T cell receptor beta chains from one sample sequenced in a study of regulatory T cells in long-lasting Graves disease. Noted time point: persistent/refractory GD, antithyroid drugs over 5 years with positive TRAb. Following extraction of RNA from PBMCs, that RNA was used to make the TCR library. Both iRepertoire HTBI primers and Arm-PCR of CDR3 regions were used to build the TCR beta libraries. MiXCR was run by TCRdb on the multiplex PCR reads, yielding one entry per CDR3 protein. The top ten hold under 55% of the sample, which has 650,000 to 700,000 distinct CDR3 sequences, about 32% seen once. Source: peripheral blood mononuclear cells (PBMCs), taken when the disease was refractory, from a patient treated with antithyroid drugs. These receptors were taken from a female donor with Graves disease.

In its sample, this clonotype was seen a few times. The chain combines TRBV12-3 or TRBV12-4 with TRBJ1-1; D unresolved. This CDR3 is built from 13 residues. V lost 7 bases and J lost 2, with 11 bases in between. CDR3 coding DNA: TGTGCCAGCAAAGGACGGATTAACACTGAAGCTTTCTTT. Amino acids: CASKGRINTEAFF.

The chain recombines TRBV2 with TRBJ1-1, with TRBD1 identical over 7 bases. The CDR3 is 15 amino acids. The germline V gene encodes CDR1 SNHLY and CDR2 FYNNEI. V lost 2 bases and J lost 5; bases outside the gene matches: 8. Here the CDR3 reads CASSEFPRGGTEAFF. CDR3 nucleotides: TGTGCCAGCAGTGAATTCCCCAGGGGGGGAACTGAAGCTTTCTTT.

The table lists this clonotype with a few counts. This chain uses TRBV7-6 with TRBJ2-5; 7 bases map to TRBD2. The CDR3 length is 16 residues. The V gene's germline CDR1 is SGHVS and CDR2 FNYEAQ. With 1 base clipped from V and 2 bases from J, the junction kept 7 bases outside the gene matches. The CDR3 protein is CASSLVVTSRQETQYF. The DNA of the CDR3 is TGTGCCAGCAGCTTAGTAGTGACTAGCAGACAAGAGACCCAGTACTTC.

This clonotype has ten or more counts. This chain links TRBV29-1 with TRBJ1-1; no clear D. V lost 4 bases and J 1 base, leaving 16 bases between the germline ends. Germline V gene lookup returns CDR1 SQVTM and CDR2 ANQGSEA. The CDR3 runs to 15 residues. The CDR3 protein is CSVVEPRIENTEAFF. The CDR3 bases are TGCAGCGTTGTCGAACCCCGTATCGAGAACACTGAAGCTTTCTTT.

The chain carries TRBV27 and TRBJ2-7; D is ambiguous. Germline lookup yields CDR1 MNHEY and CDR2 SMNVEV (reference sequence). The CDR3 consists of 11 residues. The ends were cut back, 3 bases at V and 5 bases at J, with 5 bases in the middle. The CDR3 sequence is CASSFGNEQYF. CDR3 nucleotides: TGTGCCAGCAGTTTTGGTAACGAGCAGTACTTC.

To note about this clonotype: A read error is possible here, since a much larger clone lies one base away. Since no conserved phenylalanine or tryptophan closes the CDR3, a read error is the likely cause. CDR3 loop: CASRKSTRGAQETQYC. The CDR3 bases are TGTGCCAGCAGAAAATCAACCAGGGGGGCACAAGAGACCCAGTACTGC. This rearrangement joins TRBV25-1 to TRBJ2-5, with D possibly TRBD1 on 7 matching bases. Per germline, CDR1 MGHDK and CDR2 SYGVNS. Trimming shortened V by 6 bases and J by 2 bases, and 19 bases separated the two germline ends. The CDR3 runs 16 residues.

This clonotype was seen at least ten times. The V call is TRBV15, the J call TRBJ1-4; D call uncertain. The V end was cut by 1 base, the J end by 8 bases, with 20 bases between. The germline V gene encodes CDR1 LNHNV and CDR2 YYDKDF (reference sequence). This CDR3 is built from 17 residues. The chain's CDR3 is CATSRVAGSSLWEKLFF. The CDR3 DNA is TGTGCCACCAGCAGAGTGGCGGGATCTAGTCTGTGGGAAAAACTGTTTTTT.

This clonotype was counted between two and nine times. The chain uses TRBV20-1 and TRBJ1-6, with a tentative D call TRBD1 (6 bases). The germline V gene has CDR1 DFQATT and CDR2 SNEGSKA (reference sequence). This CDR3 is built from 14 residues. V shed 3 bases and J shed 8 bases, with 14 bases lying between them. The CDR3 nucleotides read TGCAGTGCTAGGAGGCGGACAGTGCATTCACCCCTCCACTTT. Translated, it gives CSARRRTVHSPLHF.

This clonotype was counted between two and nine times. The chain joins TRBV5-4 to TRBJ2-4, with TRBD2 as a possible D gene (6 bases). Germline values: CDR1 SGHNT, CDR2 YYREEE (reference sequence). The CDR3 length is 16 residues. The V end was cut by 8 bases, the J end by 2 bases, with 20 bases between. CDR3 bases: TGTGCCAGTTCCGAGGGAGGAGGCGGGACCAAAAACATTCAGTACTTC. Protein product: CASSEGGGGTKNIQYF.

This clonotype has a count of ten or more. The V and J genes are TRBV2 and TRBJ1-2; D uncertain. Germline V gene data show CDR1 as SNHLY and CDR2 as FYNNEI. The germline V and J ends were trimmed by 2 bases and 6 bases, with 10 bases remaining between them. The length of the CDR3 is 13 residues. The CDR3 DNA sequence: TGTGCCAGCAGTGAACCGGCCTTTCATGGCTACACCTTC. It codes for CASSEPAFHGYTF.

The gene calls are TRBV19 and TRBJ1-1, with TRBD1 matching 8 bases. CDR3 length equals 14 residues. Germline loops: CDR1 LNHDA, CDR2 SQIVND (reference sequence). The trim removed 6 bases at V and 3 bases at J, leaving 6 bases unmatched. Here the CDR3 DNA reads TGTGCCAGTAGCCCCAGGGGGCAGGACACTGAAGCTTTCTTT. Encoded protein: CASSPRGQDTEAFF.

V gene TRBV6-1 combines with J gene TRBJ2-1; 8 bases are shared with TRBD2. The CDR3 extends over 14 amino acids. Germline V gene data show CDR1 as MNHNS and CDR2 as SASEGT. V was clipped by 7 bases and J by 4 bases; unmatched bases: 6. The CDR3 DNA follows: TGTGCCAGCACTCCCCGCGGGGGGTACAATGAGCAGTTCTTC. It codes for CASTPRGGYNEQFF.

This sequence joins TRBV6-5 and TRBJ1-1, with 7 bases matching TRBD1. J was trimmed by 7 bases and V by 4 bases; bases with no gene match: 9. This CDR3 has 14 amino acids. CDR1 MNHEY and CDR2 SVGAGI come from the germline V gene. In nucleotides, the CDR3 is TGTGCCAGCAGTTCTGCTGGGACAGTCAGTGAAGCTTTCTTT. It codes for CASSSAGTVSEAFF.

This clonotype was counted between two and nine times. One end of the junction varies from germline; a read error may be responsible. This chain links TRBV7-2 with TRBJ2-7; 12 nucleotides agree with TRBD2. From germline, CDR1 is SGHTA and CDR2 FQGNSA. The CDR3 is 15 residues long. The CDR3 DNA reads TGTGCCAGCAGCCTAGCGGGAGGGGTCTCCTACGAGCAGTACTTC. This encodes CASSLAGGVSYEQYF.

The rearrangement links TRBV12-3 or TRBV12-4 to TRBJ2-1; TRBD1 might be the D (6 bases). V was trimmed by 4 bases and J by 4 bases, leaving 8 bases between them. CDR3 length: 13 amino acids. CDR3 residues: CASSSDRYNEQFF. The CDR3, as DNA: TGTGCCAGCAGTTCTGACAGGTACAATGAGCAGTTCTTC.

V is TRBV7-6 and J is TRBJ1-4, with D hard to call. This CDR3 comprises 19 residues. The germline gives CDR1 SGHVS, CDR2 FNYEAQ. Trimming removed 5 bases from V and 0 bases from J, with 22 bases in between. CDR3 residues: CASSPTTDQRSATNEKLFF. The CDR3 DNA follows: TGTGCCAGCAGCCCAACCACAGACCAACGATCCGCAACTAATGAAAAACTGTTTTTT.

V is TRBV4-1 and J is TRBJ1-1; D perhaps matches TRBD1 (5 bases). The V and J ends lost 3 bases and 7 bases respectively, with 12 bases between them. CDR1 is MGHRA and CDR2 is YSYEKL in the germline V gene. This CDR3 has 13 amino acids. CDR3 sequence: CASSHTGADEAFF. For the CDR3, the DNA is TGCGCCAGCAGCCATACTGGGGCGGATGAAGCTTTCTTT.

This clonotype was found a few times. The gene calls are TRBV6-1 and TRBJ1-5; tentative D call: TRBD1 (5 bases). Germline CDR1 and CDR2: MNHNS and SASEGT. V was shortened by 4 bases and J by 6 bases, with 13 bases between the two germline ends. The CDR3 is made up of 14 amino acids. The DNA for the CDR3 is TGTGCCAGCAGTGTTCGGGGGTCTGGTCAGCCCCAGCATTTT. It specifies CASSVRGSGQPQHF.

CDR3 sequence reads: CASSMKQTMNTEAFF. Written as DNA, the CDR3 is TGTGCCAGTAGTATGAAGCAGACCATGAACACTGAAGCTTTCTTT. V and J are TRBV19 and TRBJ1-1; no firm D call. Trimming pared 3 bases from V and 0 bases from J, leaving 11 bases between. The CDR3 has 15 residues. CDR1 is LNHDA and CDR2 is SQIVND in the germline V gene (reference sequence).

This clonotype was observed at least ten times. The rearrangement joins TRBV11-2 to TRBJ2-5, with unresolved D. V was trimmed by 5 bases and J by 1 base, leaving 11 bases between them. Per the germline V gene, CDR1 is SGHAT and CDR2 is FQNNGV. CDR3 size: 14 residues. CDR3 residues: CASSPQKAQETQYF. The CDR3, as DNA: TGTGCCAGCAGCCCTCAGAAAGCCCAAGAGACCCAGTACTTC.

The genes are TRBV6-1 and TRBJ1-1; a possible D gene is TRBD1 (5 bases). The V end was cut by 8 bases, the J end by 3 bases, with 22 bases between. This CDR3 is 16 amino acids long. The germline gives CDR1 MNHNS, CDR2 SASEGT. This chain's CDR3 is CASAAGQAVLDTEAFF. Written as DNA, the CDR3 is TGTGCCAGCGCCGCCGGACAAGCCGTTTTGGACACTGAAGCTTTCTTT.

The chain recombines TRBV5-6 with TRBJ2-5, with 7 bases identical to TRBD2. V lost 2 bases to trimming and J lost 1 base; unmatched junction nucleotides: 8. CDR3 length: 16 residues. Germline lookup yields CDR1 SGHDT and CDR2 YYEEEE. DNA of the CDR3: TGTGCCAGCAGCTTTCCGGGACGGGAGGTCCAAGAGACCCAGTACTTC. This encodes CASSFPGREVQETQYF.

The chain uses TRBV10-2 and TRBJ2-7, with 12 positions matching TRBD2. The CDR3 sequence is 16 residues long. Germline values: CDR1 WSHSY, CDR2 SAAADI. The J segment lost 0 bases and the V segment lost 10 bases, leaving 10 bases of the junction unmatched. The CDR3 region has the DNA TGCGCCACAGACGCTGGACTAGCGGGGAGCTCCTACGAGCAGTACTTC. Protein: CATDAGLAGSSYEQYF.

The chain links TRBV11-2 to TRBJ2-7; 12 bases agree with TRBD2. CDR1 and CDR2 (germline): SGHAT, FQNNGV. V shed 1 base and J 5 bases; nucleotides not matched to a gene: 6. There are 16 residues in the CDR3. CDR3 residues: CASSLGLAGAVHEQYF. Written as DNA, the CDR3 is TGTGCCAGCAGCTTAGGACTAGCGGGAGCGGTCCACGAGCAGTACTTC.

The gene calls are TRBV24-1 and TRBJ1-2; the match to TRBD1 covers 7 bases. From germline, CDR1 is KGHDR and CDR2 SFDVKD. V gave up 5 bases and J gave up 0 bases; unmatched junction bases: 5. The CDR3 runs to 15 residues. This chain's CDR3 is CATSGGQPSNYGYTF. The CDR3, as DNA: TGTGCCACCAGTGGGGGACAGCCCTCTAACTATGGCTACACCTTC.

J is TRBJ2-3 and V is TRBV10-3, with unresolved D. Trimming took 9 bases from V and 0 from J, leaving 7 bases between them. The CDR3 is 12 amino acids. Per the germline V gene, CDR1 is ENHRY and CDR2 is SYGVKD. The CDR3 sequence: CAMRTSTDTQYF. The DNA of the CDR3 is TGTGCCATGCGAACTAGCACAGATACGCAGTATTTT.

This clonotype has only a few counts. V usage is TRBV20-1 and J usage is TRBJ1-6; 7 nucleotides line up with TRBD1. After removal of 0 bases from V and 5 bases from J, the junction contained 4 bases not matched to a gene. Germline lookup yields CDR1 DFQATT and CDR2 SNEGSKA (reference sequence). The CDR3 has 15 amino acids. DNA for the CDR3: TGCAGTGCTAGAGATGGGACAGAGAATAATTCACCCCTCCACTTT. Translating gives CSARDGTENNSPLHF.

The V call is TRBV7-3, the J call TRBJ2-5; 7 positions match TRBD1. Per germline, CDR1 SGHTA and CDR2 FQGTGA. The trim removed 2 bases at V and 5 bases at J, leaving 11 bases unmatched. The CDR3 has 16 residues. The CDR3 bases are TGTGCCAGCAGCTTAGGGACAGCCCGGTACGGTGAGACCCAGTACTTC. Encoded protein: CASSLGTARYGETQYF.

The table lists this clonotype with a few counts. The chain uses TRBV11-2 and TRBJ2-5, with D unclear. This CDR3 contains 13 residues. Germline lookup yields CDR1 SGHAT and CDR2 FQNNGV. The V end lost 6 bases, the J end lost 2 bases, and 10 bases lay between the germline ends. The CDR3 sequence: CASSGQQQETQYF. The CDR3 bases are TGTGCCAGCAGTGGGCAGCAACAAGAGACCCAGTACTTC. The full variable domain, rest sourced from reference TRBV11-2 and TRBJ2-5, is EAGVAQSPRYKIIEKRQSVAFWCNPISGHATLYWYQQILGQGPKLLIQFQNNGVVDDSQLPKDRFSAERLKGVDSTLKIQPAKLEDSAVYLCASSGQQQETQYFGPGTRLLVL.

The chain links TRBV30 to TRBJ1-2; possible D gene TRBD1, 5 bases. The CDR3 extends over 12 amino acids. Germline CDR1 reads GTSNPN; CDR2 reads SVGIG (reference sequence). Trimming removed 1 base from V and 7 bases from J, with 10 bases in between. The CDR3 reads CAWSGGTRGYTF. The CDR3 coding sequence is TGTGCCTGGAGTGGTGGGACGCGTGGCTACACCTTC.